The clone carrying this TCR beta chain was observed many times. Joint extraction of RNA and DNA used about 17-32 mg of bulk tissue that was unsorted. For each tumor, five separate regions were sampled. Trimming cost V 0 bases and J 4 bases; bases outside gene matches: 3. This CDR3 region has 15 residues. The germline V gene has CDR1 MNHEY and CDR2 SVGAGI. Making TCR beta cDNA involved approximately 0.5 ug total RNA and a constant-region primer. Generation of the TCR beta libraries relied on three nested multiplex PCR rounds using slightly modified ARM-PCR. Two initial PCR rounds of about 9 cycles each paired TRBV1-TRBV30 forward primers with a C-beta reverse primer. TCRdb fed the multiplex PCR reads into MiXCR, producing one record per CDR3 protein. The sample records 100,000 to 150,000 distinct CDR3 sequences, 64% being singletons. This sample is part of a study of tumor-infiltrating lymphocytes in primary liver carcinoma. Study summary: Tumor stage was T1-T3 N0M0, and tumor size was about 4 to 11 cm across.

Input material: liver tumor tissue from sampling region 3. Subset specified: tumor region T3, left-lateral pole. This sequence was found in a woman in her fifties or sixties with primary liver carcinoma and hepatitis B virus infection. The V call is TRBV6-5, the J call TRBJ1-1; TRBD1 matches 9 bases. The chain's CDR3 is CASSYSLGQGTEAFF. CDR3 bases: TGTGCCAGCAGTTACTCGTTGGGACAGGGCACTGAAGCTTTCTTT.